These 3 T cell receptor beta chains share one sample of origin, sequenced in a study of vaccination and CD4 T cells after COVID-19. Specified time point: late sampling 161 to 241 days after vaccination in three convalescent patients. Stated treatment: approximately nine-day PBMC culture with coronavirus spike peptide pools or control peptides (ViraFEST assay). The study sequenced cultured CD4+ T cell DNA using the Oncomine TCR Beta short-read assay. Each CDR3 protein is one row after TCRdb ran MiXCR on the PCR reads. The repertoire includes tens of thousands of distinct CDR3 sequences, around 30% of them detected once, and roughly 8.6% sits in the top ten. These receptors' antigens are unknown. Specimen: CD4+ T cells from blood, cultured in vitro, collected about 7 months after SARS-CoV-2 vaccination. The source is a human donor who had recovered from COVID-19.

This clonotype was observed a few times. The chain links TRBV15 to TRBJ1-1, with TRBD1 matching over 9 bases. With V trimmed by 2 bases and J by 1 base, 5 bases remained unmatched. The germline V gene encodes CDR1 LNHNV and CDR2 YYDKDF (reference sequence). This CDR3 is 16 amino acids long. The CDR3 DNA reads TGTGCCACCAGCAGACCGCCGGGACAGGGGAACACTGAAGCTTTCTTT. This gives the protein CATSRPPGQGNTEAFF.

The chain combines TRBV29-1 with TRBJ2-7; 7 bases are shared with TRBD1. The ends lost 6 bases at V and 5 bases at J; junction bases unmatched: 10. The CDR3 length is 13 residues. Germline assignment: CDR1 SQVTM and CDR2 ANQGSEA. In DNA, the CDR3 is TGCAGCGTATCGACAGGGTTGGTGGACGAGCAGTACTTC. As protein: CSVSTGLVDEQYF.

This clonotype was recorded a few times. This chain connects TRBV7-9 to TRBJ2-5; tentative D call: TRBD1 (6 bases). The V and J ends lost 3 bases and 5 bases respectively, with 10 bases between them. The V gene's germline CDR1 is SEHNR and CDR2 FQNEAQ (reference sequence). The CDR3 loop spans 13 amino acids. CDR3 amino acids: CASSLAGDETQYF. As DNA, the CDR3 is TGTGCCAGCAGCTTGGCAGGGGACGAGACCCAGTACTTC.